The sequence of this TCR beta chain was determined in a study of beta chain features in type 1 diabetes. V shed 1 base and J shed 1 base, with 16 bases lying between them. CDR3 length: 17 residues. The germline gives CDR1 MGHRA, CDR2 YSYEKL. All of the isolated RNA was reverse transcribed, so expressed TCRB transcripts were sequenced. Produced via immunoSEQ multiplex PCR; TCRdb's table is partial and in-frame only. The sample contains hundreds of thousands of clones, around a sixth of which appear only once. The chain joins TRBV4-1 to TRBJ1-1, with a possible D match to TRBD1 (5 bases). The sequencing sample was made of naive CD4+ T cells from blood. The TCR was taken from a man between 18 and 29 years old in good health. The CDR3 is CASSQVWGETANTEAFF. Written as DNA, the CDR3 is TGCGCCAGCAGCCAAGTGTGGGGGGAGACGGCGAACACTGAAGCTTTCTTT.